This T cell receptor (beta chain) was recorded in a study of Graves' ophthalmopathy and Graves' hyperthyroidism. Findings and limits, study-wide: In blood, most expanded thyroid clonotypes above 0.001 frequency were also detected.

Comment on this clonotype: The antigen is unknown.

Amplified TCR beta CDR3 regions were obtained using RNA transcripts as template. The first round was an RT-PCR with HTBI primers, and the second round was a multiplex PCR. TCRdb redid the calling of the multiplex PCR reads with MiXCR, one entry per CDR3 protein. Of around 1,000,000 distinct CDR3 sequences in the sample, roughly two fifths were seen once. The receptor was isolated from an adult man with Graves' hyperthyroidism. The sample comprised peripheral blood or thyroid tissue (not recorded which).

CDR3 in amino acids: CASSLVSTGTVGPGEAFF. In DNA form, the CDR3 reads TGCGCCAGCAGCTTGGTTTCAACCGGGACAGTCGGGCCGGGTGAAGCTTTCTTT. The chain is built from TRBV5-1 and TRBJ1-1; TRBD1 matches 7 bases. CDR3 length: 18 residues. V trimming: 0 bases; J trimming: 7 bases; junction bases outside the gene matches: 18. Looked up from germline, CDR1 is SGHRS and CDR2 is YFSETQ. The full variable domain, with the rest looked up from reference TRBV5-1 and TRBJ1-1, is KAGVTQTPRYLIKTRGQQVTLSCSPISGHRSVSWYQQTPGQGLQFLFEYFSETQRNKGNFPGRFSGRQFSNSRSEMNVSTLELGDSALYLCASSLVSTGTVGPGEAFFGQGTRLTVV.